The clone carrying this T cell receptor beta chain was seen more than once but under ten times. Its antigen is not known. This sample was taken from a study of T cell clones after liver transplantation. As for the study in general: Blood was drawn pre-transplant, before withdrawal, and after full or failed withdrawal. Study-wide findings and caveats: Donor-reactive sequences fell more than third party-reactive ones, suggesting partial deletion.

Thawed unstimulated PBMCs were FACS-sorted by CD3, CD4 and CD8 into two populations. V shed 3 bases, J shed 10 bases, and the junction held 15 bases outside the gene matches. The CDR3 has 16 amino acids. Germline CDR1 and CDR2: MNHNS and SASEGT. Libraries were prepared by immunoSEQ multiplex PCR; TCRdb keeps only in-frame clonotypes and omits some of them. The table includes over 45,000 clones, approximately 71% detected once. The receptor was derived from a human patient who received a liver transplant. Part of the T cells may come from the graft donor. Here the sequenced sample was CD4+ T cells from blood, taken 52 to 60 months after liver transplant. V gene TRBV6-1 combines with J gene TRBJ2-1, with 7 bases aligning to TRBD1. Written as DNA, the CDR3 is TGTGCCAGCAGTGAGGATCTTCCTCGACAGGGACAAGAGCAGTTCTTC. Translated, it gives CASSEDLPRQGQEQFF.